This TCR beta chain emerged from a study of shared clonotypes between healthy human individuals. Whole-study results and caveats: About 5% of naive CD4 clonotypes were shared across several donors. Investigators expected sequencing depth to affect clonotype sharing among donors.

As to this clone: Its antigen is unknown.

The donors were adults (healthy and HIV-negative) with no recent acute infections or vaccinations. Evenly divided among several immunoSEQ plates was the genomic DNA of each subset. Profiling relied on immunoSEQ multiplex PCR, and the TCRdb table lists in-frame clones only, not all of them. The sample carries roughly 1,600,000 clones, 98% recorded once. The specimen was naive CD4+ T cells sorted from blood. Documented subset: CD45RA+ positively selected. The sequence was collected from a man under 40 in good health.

The CDR3 loop is CASSPGDRVNTEAFF. The CDR3 DNA sequence: TGTGCCAGCAGCCCAGGGGACAGGGTAAATACTGAAGCTTTCTTT. This rearrangement joins TRBV9 to TRBJ1-1; 9 nucleotides match TRBD1. Per the germline V gene, CDR1 is SGDLS and CDR2 is YYNGEE. The CDR3 spans 15 residues. The V gene end was trimmed by 4 bases and the J gene end by 5 bases; junction bases not matched to a gene: 9. Full variable domain (remainder filled in from reference TRBV9 and TRBJ1-1): DSGVTQTPKHLITATGQRVTLRCSPRSGDLSVYWYQQSLDQGLQFLIQYYNGEERAKGNILERFSAQQFPDLHSELNLSSLELGDSALYFCASSPGDRVNTEAFFGQGTRLTVV.